This passage covers 11 T cell receptor beta chains from one sample sequenced in a study of blood T cell repertoires in COVID-19. The protocol was immunoSEQ multiplex PCR, while the TCRdb copy is restricted to in-frame clones and leaves out a portion. The sample lists under 200,000 clones, about 90% occurring once. The sequencing input was PBMCs or T cells enriched from blood (not recorded which). Receptors originate from a woman aged 45 to 65 who had recovered from COVID-19.

This clone has a single count. V and J are TRBV24-1 and TRBJ1-4; 8 nucleotides match TRBD1. Unmatched junction bases numbered 7, after V lost 3 bases and J lost 8 bases. CDR1 and CDR2 (germline): KGHDR, SFDVKD. The CDR3 runs 15 residues. CDR3 in DNA: TGTGCCACCAGTGATCAGGGGACAGGAAGGGAAAAACTGTTTTTT. Translating it yields CATSDQGTGREKLFF.

The rearrangement joins TRBV5-1 to TRBJ2-3; TRBD2 is a possible D gene (5 bases). Trimming stripped 3 bases from V and 0 bases from J, with 17 bases between. CDR3 length equals 17 residues. The germline V gene encodes CDR1 SGHRS and CDR2 YFSETQ. CDR3 in DNA: TGCGCCAGCAGCTCCTTCGGTTGGCGGACTAGCACAGATACGCAGTATTTT. Translated: CASSSFGWRTSTDTQYF.

The chain employs TRBV5-1 and TRBJ1-4; maybe TRBD1 (5 bases). Trimming took off 2 bases at V and 2 bases at J, with 10 bases between the two ends. The CDR3 extends over 15 amino acids. Looked up from germline, CDR1 is SGHRS and CDR2 is YFSETQ. The CDR3 nucleotides read TGCGCCAGCAGCTTCCAGGGACTGACTAATGAAAAACTGTTTTTT. It translates to CASSFQGLTNEKLFF.

The rearrangement links TRBV28 to TRBJ1-5, with a possible D match to TRBD1 (5 bases). The CDR3 covers 13 residues. Germline CDR1 and CDR2: MDHEN and SYDVKM. With 9 bases removed from V and 9 bases from J, the gap between germline ends came to 18 bases. In nucleotides, the CDR3 is TGTGCCAGTGGTTTTGGGGGGTATGGGCCCCAGCATTTT. Translating it yields CASGFGGYGPQHF.

This clone was recorded a few times. This chain links TRBV27 with TRBJ2-3; unclear D gene. Germline V CDR1 and CDR2: MNHEY, SMNVEV (reference sequence). CDR3 size: 14 residues. V lost 5 bases to trimming and J lost 4 bases, with 13 bases between them. In DNA form, the CDR3 reads TGTGCCAGCAGTGTCCGGGTCCCGCCAGATACGCAGTATTTT. It specifies CASSVRVPPDTQYF.

The chain carries TRBV6-5 and TRBJ1-6; TRBD1 aligns across 7 bases. Germline assignment: CDR1 MNHEY and CDR2 SVGAGI. V was clipped by 10 bases and J by 10 bases; unmatched bases: 10. This CDR3 has 13 amino acids. The CDR3 protein is CATAMTGNSPLHF. CDR3 nucleotides: TGTGCCACCGCCATGACAGGGAACTCACCCCTCCACTTT.

The V gene is TRBV6-5, the J gene TRBJ2-5, with 8 positions matching TRBD2. CDR1 is MNHEY, CDR2 SVGAGI, per germline. J was trimmed by 1 base and V by 2 bases; bases with no gene match: 0. This CDR3 spans 14 amino acids. The CDR3 DNA follows: TGTGCCAGCAGTTACCTAGCGGGCCAAGAGACCCAGTACTTC. Translation: CASSYLAGQETQYF.

This clone was found once. This chain links TRBV4-3 with TRBJ1-5; no clear D. V was cut by 0 bases and J by 6 bases, with 6 bases left in between. CDR3 size: 13 residues. From germline, CDR1 is LGHNA and CDR2 YSLEER. CDR3 DNA sequence: TGCGCCAGCAGCCAAGAGGAGGGTCAGCCCCAGCATTTT. As protein: CASSQEEGQPQHF.

The chain carries TRBV7-9 and TRBJ1-4; D possibly corresponds to TRBD1 (5 bases). CDR3 length: 18 amino acids. CDR1 is SEHNR and CDR2 is FQNEAQ in the germline V gene (reference sequence). V was shortened by 3 bases and J by 0 bases, with 17 bases between the two germline ends. The CDR3, as DNA: TGTGCCAGCAGCTTCCCGGGGGGGTCCCTCGCAACTAATGAAAAACTGTTTTTT. This sequence encodes CASSFPGGSLATNEKLFF.

The chain carries TRBV28 and TRBJ1-5; D is possibly TRBD1 (6 bases). Between the trimmed V and J ends, which lost 4 bases and 0 bases, there was a span of 10 bases. The V gene's germline CDR1 is MDHEN and CDR2 SYDVKM. This CDR3 region has 15 residues. The CDR3 here is CASSSQGPSNQPQHF. The CDR3 region has the DNA TGTGCCAGCAGTTCCCAGGGGCCTAGCAATCAGCCCCAGCATTTT.

The J gene is TRBJ2-7, the V gene TRBV2, with a tentative D call TRBD1 (6 bases). CDR1 SNHLY and CDR2 FYNNEI come from the germline V gene. The CDR3 is made up of 13 amino acids. V lost 4 bases and J lost 2, with 9 bases in between. The CDR3 bases are TGTGCCAGCAGTGTCACAGGGCCCTACGAGCAGTACTTC. Amino acids: CASSVTGPYEQYF.